The present TCR beta chain was sequenced within a study of OX40 agonist ivuxolimab in advanced cancers. In the study overall: Patients received the agonistic anti-OX40 (CD134) antibody ivuxolimab. The patients received ivuxolimab by intravenous route every 2 weeks at 0.01 to 10 mg/kg. Age averaged around 60 years (range roughly 23 to 79), and around 78% were male.

TCRdb's copy holds only in-frame clones and misses some; the assay was immunoSEQ multiplex PCR. The profile shows under 25,000 clones, roughly four fifths of them singletons. Deletions cut 0 bases from V and 6 bases from J, with 6 bases between. CDR3 size: 13 residues. Germline loops: CDR1 SGHAT, CDR2 FQNNGV. The chain employs TRBV11-2 and TRBJ1-5; D is unclear. This sequence originates from an adult with an advanced solid tumor such as melanoma, head and neck, liver or kidney cancer. Sequences were derived from CD4+ or CD8+ T cells sorted from blood, sampled in a trial of the OX40 agonist ivuxolimab. The CDR3 nucleotides are TGTGCCAGCAGCTTAGATCGCGTTCAGCCCCAGCATTTT. Its protein is CASSLDRVQPQHF.